This entry lists 18 T cell receptor beta chains sequenced from one sample in a study of PD-L1 blockade in urothelial cancer. TCRdb's table, derived via immunoSEQ multiplex PCR, lists solely in-frame clones and lacks some. This sample has some 110,000 clones; 80% to 90% occur once, and the top ten carry 1.5% to 2%. Time point of the sample: peripheral blood 6 weeks after treatment start. Sequenced here: PBMCs, sampled around atezolizumab (anti-PD-L1) treatment. These receptors all come from a man aged 60 to 75 with urothelial cancer.

The J gene is TRBJ2-5, the V gene TRBV28, with D unresolved. CDR1 is MDHEN, CDR2 SYDVKM, per germline. This CDR3 has 12 residues. The V and J ends lost 7 bases and 5 bases respectively, with 11 bases between them. CDR3 residues: CASTDIRETQYF. The CDR3 DNA reads TGTGCCAGCACCGACATCCGGGAGACCCAGTACTTC. Full variable domain (missing parts from reference TRBV28 and TRBJ2-5): DVKVTQSSRYLVKRTGEKVFLECVQDMDHENMFWYRQDPGLGLRLIYFSYDVKMKEKGDIPEGYSVSREKKERFSLILESASTNQTSMYLCASTDIRETQYFGPGTRLLVL.

This rearrangement joins TRBV2 to TRBJ2-2; 7 nucleotides match TRBD2. CDR3 length equals 15 residues. With 6 bases clipped from V and 7 bases from J, the junction kept 11 bases outside the gene matches. CDR1 and CDR2 (germline): SNHLY, FYNNEI. This CDR3 is CASSAIAGAVGELFF. In DNA form, the CDR3 reads TGTGCCAGCAGCGCCATTGCGGGAGCGGTCGGGGAGCTGTTTTTT.

The chain has TRBV19 and TRBJ2-7; the D gene is possibly TRBD1 (5 bases). This CDR3 has 13 amino acids. Trimming left V 3 bases short and J 3 bases short, with 9 bases between. CDR1 LNHDA and CDR2 SQIVND come from the germline V gene (reference sequence). The CDR3 reads CASSISGNYEQYF. The CDR3 nucleotides are TGTGCCAGTAGTATTTCAGGGAACTACGAGCAGTACTTC.

This rearrangement joins TRBV15 to TRBJ2-1, with D possibly being TRBD1 (6 bases). This CDR3 contains 13 residues. V was trimmed by 4 bases and J by 6 bases, leaving 10 bases between them. Germline V gene data show CDR1 as LNHNV and CDR2 as YYDKDF (reference sequence). The CDR3 nucleotides are TGTGCCACCAGCATTGGGGGCTCCAATGAGCAGTTCTTC. It is translated as CATSIGGSNEQFF.

The rearrangement links TRBV5-1 to TRBJ1-1; D gene ambiguous. CDR1 SGHRS and CDR2 YFSETQ come from the germline V gene. The CDR3 has 13 amino acids. With 0 bases removed from V and 5 bases from J, the gap between germline ends came to 8 bases. The CDR3 DNA reads TGCGCCAGCAGCTTGGTTGGGGAGACTGAAGCTTTCTTT. Residues: CASSLVGETEAFF.

Concerning this clone itself: One junction end does not reproduce the germline sequence, and a read error may be involved. This rearrangement joins TRBV5-1 to TRBJ2-7; 10 bases align to TRBD1. The CDR3 is made up of 12 amino acids. Germline-derived CDR1 and CDR2 are SGHRS and YFSETQ. The CDR3 loop reads CASSTGTGEFGF. In DNA, the CDR3 is TGCGCCAGCAGCACAGGGACAGGGGAGTTTGGCTTC.

The gene calls are TRBV11-2 and TRBJ2-1; D remains ambiguous. The CDR3 runs to 13 residues. Germline lookup yields CDR1 SGHAT and CDR2 FQNNGV. The ends were cut back, 0 bases at V and 6 bases at J, with 6 bases in the middle. The CDR3 nucleotides read TGTGCCAGCAGCTTAGATCCCGTCAATGAGCAGTTCTTC. Encoded protein: CASSLDPVNEQFF.

The V and J genes are TRBV5-6 and TRBJ1-2, with D possibly being TRBD1 (5 bases). Per the germline V gene, CDR1 is SGHDT and CDR2 is YYEEEE. V was shortened by 1 base and J by 2 bases, with 15 bases between the two germline ends. This CDR3 region has 16 residues. CDR3 region: CASSLWGREENYGYTF. The CDR3 bases are TGTGCCAGCAGCTTGTGGGGGAGGGAAGAGAACTATGGCTACACCTTC.

V and J are TRBV19 and TRBJ1-1, with TRBD1 matching 8 bases. The germline CDR1 and CDR2 sequences are LNHDA and SQIVND (reference sequence). The CDR3 extends over 13 amino acids. V shed 8 bases and J 0 bases; nucleotides not matched to a gene: 2. The chain's CDR3 is CASGQGMNTEAFF. CDR3 in DNA: TGTGCCAGTGGACAGGGCATGAACACTGAAGCTTTCTTT.

This chain joins TRBV27 and TRBJ2-7; 8 positions match TRBD1. Trimming removed 6 bases from V and 2 bases from J; junction bases left unmatched: 12. Germline V CDR1 and CDR2: MNHEY, SMNVEV (reference sequence). The CDR3 length is 16 residues. The CDR3 reads CASSKTGQGSAYEQYF. The CDR3 nucleotides read TGTGCCAGCAGCAAAACCGGACAGGGATCAGCCTACGAGCAGTACTTC.

This chain links TRBV9 with TRBJ1-2, with a weak D call TRBD1 (6 bases). V shed 0 bases and J shed 5 bases, with 8 bases lying between them. CDR1 is SGDLS and CDR2 is YYNGEE in the germline V gene. The CDR3 is 13 amino acids. The CDR3 sequence is CASSVGDIYGYTF. CDR3 DNA: TGTGCCAGCAGCGTAGGGGACATATATGGCTACACCTTC.

The chain couples TRBV18 to TRBJ1-2, with D hard to call. The CDR3 totals 15 residues. Trimming took off 2 bases at V and 8 bases at J, with 18 bases between the two ends. CDR1 is KGHSH, CDR2 LQKENI, per germline. The CDR3 DNA reads TGTGCCAGCTCACCAGCTTCAGGTACGGGATCCGGCTACACCTTC. As protein: CASSPASGTGSGYTF.

V gene TRBV6-6 combines with J gene TRBJ2-1; D perhaps matches TRBD2 (6 bases). Trimming pared 10 bases from V and 5 bases from J, leaving 18 bases between. This CDR3 region has 14 residues. CDR1 and CDR2 from the germline V gene are MNHNY and SVGAGI (reference sequence). The CDR3 loop is CATGKEGGNNEQFF. The CDR3 nucleotides are TGTGCCACCGGCAAAGAAGGAGGGAACAATGAGCAGTTCTTC.

V usage is TRBV7-6 and J usage is TRBJ2-2, with a tentative D call TRBD2 (7 bases). Germline values: CDR1 SGHVS, CDR2 FNYEAQ. V was clipped by 4 bases and J by 4 bases, with 13 bases between them. CDR3 length equals 15 residues. The CDR3 is CASSSSGGSTGELFF. The CDR3 nucleotides read TGTGCCAGCAGCTCATCGGGGGGCAGCACCGGGGAGCTGTTTTTT.

The chain joins TRBV19 to TRBJ1-4; D gene ambiguous. This CDR3 has 14 amino acids. V was cut by 4 bases and J by 7 bases, with 13 bases left in between. Germline CDR1 and CDR2: LNHDA and SQIVND (reference sequence). The CDR3 sequence is CASSNRGRPEKLFF. The CDR3 DNA follows: TGTGCCAGTAGTAATCGGGGAAGGCCTGAAAAACTGTTTTTT. The entire variable domain, with the rest obtained from reference TRBV19 and TRBJ1-4, is as follows: DGGITQSPKYLFRKEGQNVTLSCEQNLNHDAMYWYRQDPGQGLRLIYYSQIVNDFQKGDIAEGYSVSREKKESFPLTVTSAQKNPTAFYLCASSNRGRPEKLFFGSGTQLSVL.

The chain uses TRBV11-1 and TRBJ2-1, with 9 bases fitting TRBD2. Germline V gives CDR1 SGHAT, CDR2 FQDESV (reference sequence). The CDR3 is 16 amino acids. The J segment lost 5 bases and the V segment lost 5 bases, leaving 10 bases of the junction unmatched. The CDR3 reads CASSPGSGGVNNEQFF. The CDR3 DNA is TGTGCCAGCAGCCCAGGTAGCGGGGGCGTCAACAATGAGCAGTTCTTC.

About this clone itself: Other nucleotide sequences from this sample produce the same CDR3. The V call is TRBV18, the J call TRBJ2-7; D gene uncertain. This CDR3 is built from 15 residues. V was trimmed by 0 bases and J by 0 bases, leaving 9 bases between them. Germline assignment: CDR1 KGHSH and CDR2 LQKENI. CDR3 amino acids: CASSPPSRNSYEQYF. In nucleotides, the CDR3 is TGTGCCAGCTCACCACCATCGAGGAACTCCTACGAGCAGTACTTC.

The chain carries TRBV29-1 and TRBJ2-1; tentatively, D is TRBD1 (7 bases). Germline CDR1 SQVTM, CDR2 ANQGSEA. V was clipped by 4 bases and J by 2 bases, with 12 bases between them. The CDR3 spans 14 residues. As DNA, the CDR3 is TGCAGCGTTGTCAGGGGGGTCACCTACAATGAGCAGTTCTTC. The encoded protein is CSVVRGVTYNEQFF.